This record looks at one T cell receptor beta chain sequence and its context. V lost 0 bases to trimming and J lost 16 bases, with 20 bases between them. CDR1 and CDR2 from the germline V gene are SGHTS and YDEGEE. The CDR3 has 15 amino acids. Method: immunoSEQ multiplex PCR; TCRdb's copy keeps in-frame clones and lacks some. This sample has approximately 60,000 clones, with more than 85% found just once. The source of the sample is a study of OX40 agonist ivuxolimab in advanced cancers. Study context: Of mixed ages from about 20 to 85 and averaging approximately 60 years, the group was approximately 80% male.

People who had autoimmune disease history or systemic immunosuppression were excluded. Specimen: CD4+ or CD8+ T cells sorted from blood, collected in a trial of the OX40 agonist ivuxolimab. The TCR comes from an adult with an advanced solid tumor such as melanoma, head and neck, liver or kidney cancer. The chain links TRBV5-8 to TRBJ1-6, with D tentatively TRBD1 (5 bases). The CDR3 loop reads CASSLVGLGSRSLHF. CDR3 coding DNA: TGTGCCAGCAGCTTGGTGGGACTGGGAAGTAGGTCACTCCACTTT.